A single sample is the source of the 10 T cell receptor beta chains below, sequenced in a study of CD8 T cells in Susac syndrome. RNA was extracted with the RNeasy kit, and a quantity of roughly 0.5 to 1 ug was reverse transcribed using random hexamers. One entry per CDR3 protein results from TCRdb running MiXCR on the immunoSEQ multiplex PCR reads. The sample shows under 150,000 distinct CDR3 sequences, around 93% of them seen only once. Sequencing used CD4+ T cells from PBMCs. These receptors were obtained from a human donor with Susac syndrome.

The gene calls are TRBV4-1 and TRBJ2-7; D is perhaps TRBD2 (5 bases). The V end was cut by 0 bases, the J end by 8 bases, with 14 bases between. Germline V gene sequence: CDR1 MGHRA, CDR2 YSYEKL. The CDR3 is made up of 14 amino acids. CDR3 protein: CASSQDPPGSQQYF. CDR3 DNA sequence: TGCGCCAGCAGCCAAGATCCCCCGGGGTCGCAGCAGTACTTC.

This chain links TRBV9 with TRBJ1-2; no clear D gene. V gave up 0 bases and J gave up 7 bases, with 13 bases separating them. The CDR3 has 14 residues. Germline loops: CDR1 SGDLS, CDR2 YYNGEE. The CDR3 loop is CASSVGAPSSGYTF. CDR3 sequence (DNA): TGTGCCAGCAGCGTAGGAGCCCCCAGTTCTGGCTACACCTTC.

The gene calls are TRBV7-9 and TRBJ2-5; D is perhaps TRBD2 (6 bases). The V and J ends lost 5 bases and 1 base respectively, with 11 bases between them. The germline V gene encodes CDR1 SEHNR and CDR2 FQNEAQ (reference sequence). The CDR3 sequence is 14 residues long. CDR3 bases: TGTGCCAGCAGCACCCGGGACTTCCAAGAGACCCAGTACTTC. It is translated as CASSTRDFQETQYF.

The V and J genes are TRBV12-3 or TRBV12-4 and TRBJ1-6; D gene uncertain. V lost 10 bases to trimming and J lost 13 bases, with 20 bases between them. The CDR3 is 13 residues long. The CDR3 region is CATKVAGEGPLHF. CDR3 bases: TGTGCCACCAAAGTCGCGGGTGAAGGCCCCCTCCACTTT.

This chain joins TRBV9 and TRBJ2-1; perhaps TRBD2 as D (5 bases). CDR1 SGDLS and CDR2 YYNGEE come from the germline V gene. CDR3 length: 15 amino acids. The V end lost 4 bases, the J end lost 0 bases, and 11 bases lay between the germline ends. DNA of the CDR3: TGTGCCAGCAGCAAATTAGGGAGCTCCTACAATGAGCAGTTCTTC. This codes for CASSKLGSSYNEQFF.

This clonotype has only one observation. J is TRBJ2-4 and V is TRBV4-1, with unresolved D. The CDR3 extends over 16 amino acids. The V end lost 0 bases, the J end lost 0 bases, and 9 bases lay between the germline ends. Germline CDR1 MGHRA, CDR2 YSYEKL. CDR3 residues: CASSQEDVIAKNIQYF. The CDR3 DNA sequence: TGCGCCAGCAGCCAAGAGGACGTTATAGCCAAAAACATTCAGTACTTC.

This chain links TRBV29-1 with TRBJ1-5; no clear D gene. The germline V gene encodes CDR1 SQVTM and CDR2 ANQGSEA. Trimming cost V 7 bases and J 6 bases, with 13 bases left between them. There are 12 residues in the CDR3. CDR3 in amino acids: CSASGYGQPQHF. Written as DNA, the CDR3 is TGCAGCGCTTCGGGGTATGGTCAGCCCCAGCATTTT.

The V gene is TRBV20-1, the J gene TRBJ2-7, with D perhaps matching TRBD2 (6 bases). This CDR3 is built from 13 residues. Trimming removed 5 bases from V and 1 base from J, with 12 bases in between. In germline, CDR1 is DFQATT, CDR2 SNEGSKA (reference sequence). Here the CDR3 reads CSAGRGLSYEQYF. As DNA, the CDR3 is TGCAGTGCTGGGCGGGGCCTATCCTACGAGCAGTACTTC.

The chain uses TRBV4-2 and TRBJ2-5, with 9 bases fitting TRBD1. From germline, CDR1 is LGHNA and CDR2 YNFKEQ. The CDR3 runs to 15 residues. V gave up 1 base and J gave up 5 bases; unmatched junction bases: 5. CDR3 residues: CASSQGGQGRETQYF. DNA of the CDR3: TGTGCCAGCAGCCAAGGGGGACAGGGTAGGGAGACCCAGTACTTC.

V is TRBV30 and J is TRBJ2-1, with TRBD2 matching over 10 bases. This CDR3 comprises 16 residues. The J segment lost 2 bases and the V segment lost 0 bases, leaving 4 bases of the junction unmatched. In germline, CDR1 is GTSNPN, CDR2 SVGIG (reference sequence). CDR3 sequence: CAWSVRTSGAYNEQFF. The CDR3, as DNA: TGTGCCTGGAGTGTACGGACTAGCGGTGCCTACAATGAGCAGTTCTTC.